This T cell receptor beta chain came from a study of OX40 agonist ivuxolimab in advanced cancers. TCRdb's table, derived via immunoSEQ multiplex PCR, lists solely in-frame clones and lacks some. The sample lists 35,000 to 50,000 clones, about 93% occurring once. Trimming shortened V by 5 bases and J by 1 base, and 18 bases separated the two germline ends. Germline V lookup: CDR1 SEHNR, CDR2 FQNEAQ (reference sequence). The CDR3 spans 16 residues. The chain links TRBV7-9 to TRBJ2-7, with D perhaps matching TRBD2 (6 bases). This TCR derives from an adult with an advanced solid tumor such as melanoma, head and neck, liver or kidney cancer. Sequencing used CD4+ or CD8+ T cells sorted from blood, obtained in a trial of the OX40 agonist ivuxolimab. In DNA form, the CDR3 reads TGTGCCAGCAGCGATACAGTTCTAGCGCCTTCCTACGAGCAGTACTTC. It specifies CASSDTVLAPSYEQYF. Filled out from reference TRBV7-9 and TRBJ2-7, the complete variable domain reads DTGVSQNPRHKITKRGQNVTFRCDPISEHNRLYWYRQTLGQGPEFLTYFQNEAQLEKSRLLSDRFSAERPKGSFSTLEIQRTEQGDSAMYLCASSDTVLAPSYEQYFGPGTRLTVT.